A selection of T cell receptor beta chains follows, all from one sample in a study of cytomegalovirus exposure and HLA in healthy donors. TCRdb's table, derived via immunoSEQ multiplex PCR, lists solely in-frame clones and lacks some. The sample holds roughly 120,000 clones, approximately 80% seen once. The sequenced sample was PBMCs. Source of these receptors: a human donor in good health. Each CDR3 is given with its conserved first and last residue. Fields, in order: CDR3 protein, CDR3 DNA, clone size, J gene, V gene, D gene. D genes are given only for firm matches. Only part of the rows carry a size: once, few, many, or a class if the clone is expanded.

CDR3: CASTLDGNTEAFF
DNA: TGTGCCAGCACCCTAGACGGGAACACTGAAGCTTTCTTT
size: NA
J: TRBJ1-1
V: TRBV28
D: NA

CDR3: CASSSHQGAGKTQYF
DNA: TGCGCCAGCAGCTCGCATCAGGGGGCGGGAAAGACCCAGTACTTC
size: once
J: TRBJ2-5
V: TRBV5-1
D: TRBD1

CDR3: CASLAESNTGELFF
DNA: TGTGCCAGCCTAGCGGAATCGAACACCGGGGAGCTGTTTTTT
size: NA
J: TRBJ2-2
V: TRBV27
D: TRBD2

CDR3: CASSRQQGAVDEQFF
DNA: TGTGCCAGCAGTCGCCAACAGGGGGCGGTCGATGAGCAGTTCTTC
size: NA
J: TRBJ2-1
V: TRBV28
D: TRBD1

CDR3: CASTRVDTEAFF
DNA: TGTGCCAGCACCCGGGTGGACACTGAAGCTTTCTTT
size: NA
J: TRBJ1-1
V: TRBV6-6
D: NA

CDR3: CASRKGALGNTIYF
DNA: TGTGCCAGCAGAAAGGGGGCACTGGGAAACACCATATATTTT
size: once
J: TRBJ1-3
V: TRBV6-5
D: TRBD1

CDR3: CASSFPGLLDLTDTQYF
DNA: TGTGCCAGCAGCTTCCCGGGACTCCTAGACCTCACAGATACGCAGTATTTT
size: NA
J: TRBJ2-3
V: TRBV11-3
D: NA

CDR3: CSVGPLGYEQFF
DNA: TGCAGCGTTGGGCCTCTTGGCTATGAGCAGTTCTTC
size: once
J: TRBJ2-1
V: TRBV29-1
D: NA

CDR3: CASSLERAGRNTEAFF
DNA: TGTGCCAGCAGCTTGGAACGGGCTGGGAGGAACACTGAAGCTTTCTTT
size: few
J: TRBJ1-1
V: TRBV5-4
D: NA

CDR3: CASSEGGRAGANVLTF
DNA: TGTGCCAGCAGTGAAGGGGGCAGGGCCGGGGCCAACGTCCTGACTTTC
size: few
J: TRBJ2-6
V: TRBV6-1
D: NA

CDR3: CASGPGRGTSGSMSYEQYF
DNA: TGTGCTAGTGGTCCTGGTAGGGGGACTAGCGGGAGTATGTCCTACGAGCAGTACTTC
size: few
J: TRBJ2-7
V: TRBV12-5
D: TRBD2

CDR3: CASSWGAGQGNGETQYF
DNA: TGCGCCAGCAGCTGGGGGGCGGGACAGGGGAATGGAGAGACCCAGTACTTC
size: NA
J: TRBJ2-5
V: TRBV5-1
D: TRBD1

CDR3: CASSNQGGINQPQHF
DNA: TGTGCCAGTAGTAACCAGGGTGGTATTAATCAGCCCCAGCATTTT
size: few
J: TRBJ1-5
V: TRBV19
D: NA

CDR3: CASSDLGQGNNEQFF
DNA: TGCGCCAGCAGTGACCTGGGACAGGGGAACAATGAGCAGTTCTTC
size: NA
J: TRBJ2-1
V: TRBV10-2
D: TRBD1

CDR3: CASSLDRAGGFYNEQFF
DNA: TGTGCCAGCAGCTTAGATAGGGCGGGAGGGTTTTACAATGAGCAGTTCTTC
size: NA
J: TRBJ2-1
V: TRBV11-2
D: TRBD2

CDR3: CASSLDGLAGGSGQFF
DNA: TGTGCCAGCAGTTTAGATGGACTAGCGGGAGGGTCTGGGCAGTTCTTC
size: NA
J: TRBJ2-1
V: TRBV27
D: TRBD2

CDR3: CSVGQGNGYTF
DNA: TGCAGCGTGGGACAGGGAAATGGCTACACCTTC
size: NA
J: TRBJ1-2
V: TRBV29-1
D: TRBD1

CDR3: CASSLGGPETQYF
DNA: TGTGCCAGCAGTTTAGGCGGGCCGGAGACGCAGTATTTT
size: NA
J: TRBJ2-3
V: TRBV28
D: NA

CDR3: CASSYSSEQYF
DNA: TGTGCCAGCAGTTACAGTAGCGAGCAGTACTTC
size: NA
J: TRBJ2-7
V: TRBV6-6
D: NA

CDR3: CASSYRDRGTDTQYF
DNA: TGCGCCAGCAGTTACCGGGACAGGGGCACAGATACGCAGTATTTT
size: NA
J: TRBJ2-3
V: TRBV5-1
D: TRBD1

CDR3: CASSPTTGVQASTEAFF
DNA: TGTGCCAGCTCACCGACGACAGGGGTTCAGGCCTCCACTGAAGCTTTCTTT
size: once
J: TRBJ1-1
V: TRBV18
D: TRBD1

CDR3: CASSQDLLAGGLEQYF
DNA: TGCGCCAGCAGCCAAGATCTTCTAGCGGGAGGGCTCGAGCAGTACTTC
size: NA
J: TRBJ2-7
V: TRBV4-1
D: TRBD2

CDR3: CASSLAPRDRGEQYF
DNA: TGTGCCAGCAGCTTAGCCCCCAGGGACAGGGGCGAGCAGTACTTC
size: NA
J: TRBJ2-7
V: TRBV7-9
D: TRBD1

CDR3: CASSGLAGGEQYF
DNA: TGTGCCAGCAGCGGACTAGCGGGAGGCGAGCAGTACTTC
size: NA
J: TRBJ2-7
V: TRBV28
D: TRBD2

CDR3: CASSDPGQGQTEAFF
DNA: TGTGCCAGCAGTGACCCGGGACAGGGACAAACTGAAGCTTTCTTT
size: NA
J: TRBJ1-1
V: TRBV6-6
D: TRBD1

CDR3: CASSWTGLQETQYF
DNA: TGTGCCAGCAGCTGGACAGGATTACAAGAGACCCAGTACTTC
size: few
J: TRBJ2-5
V: TRBV7-2
D: TRBD1

CDR3: CASSLATSGSIADTQYF
DNA: TGTGCCAGCAGCTTAGCGACTAGCGGGAGTATCGCAGATACGCAGTATTTT
size: NA
J: TRBJ2-3
V: TRBV7-9
D: TRBD2